This T cell receptor beta chain is drawn from a study of CD8 T cells in Susac syndrome. Study as a whole: Patients with Susac syndrome were therapy-naive, taking corticosteroids, with some also receiving intravenous immunoglobulin, or taking intravenous immunoglobulin alone at the time their blood was drawn.

Whole-study findings and limits: In Susac patients, clonal expansion was not detected in CD4+ cells.

As concerns this clonotype: The target antigen is unknown.

Random hexamers were used to reverse transcribe an amount of about 0.45 to 1 ug RNA. With immunoSEQ multiplex PCR, TCR beta CDR3 was amplified across 54 Vbeta and 13 Jbeta. TCRdb reanalysed the immunoSEQ multiplex PCR reads using MiXCR and keeps one entry per CDR3 protein. The sample shows hundreds of thousands of distinct CDR3 sequences, 94% of them seen only once. From blood CD8+ and CD4+ T cells, TCR beta sequences were generated. CDR1 and CDR2 (germline): DFQATT, SNEGSKA (reference sequence). This CDR3 is 16 amino acids long. V lost 1 base and J lost 1, with 14 bases in between. Sequenced sample: CD4+ T cells from PBMCs. The clonotype originates from a human donor with Susac syndrome. The chain links TRBV20-1 to TRBJ1-5, with D unresolved. The CDR3 DNA reads as TGCAGTGCTAGAGTTGGTAGGGTAGGCAGCAATCAGCCCCAGCATTTT. Translated: CSARVGRVGSNQPQHF.